The 10 T cell receptor beta chains below all came from one sample that was sequenced in a study of post-analysis software for immune sequencing data. Study findings and constraints: Higher frequency in patients than in controls was seen for roughly five TRBV segments, with TRBV5-6, TRBV5-1 and TRBV20-1 among them.

Prepared libraries of TCR beta cDNA carried unique molecular identifiers. One entry per CDR3 protein, called by TCRdb with MiXCR from the PCR reads. The repertoire has 250,000 to 300,000 distinct CDR3 sequences, just over 35% of them found once; the top ten carry approximately 4.6%. No cognate antigen is known for these TCRs. Specimen: blood. These receptors all stem from a girl aged 5-17 years with multiple sclerosis.

The chain employs TRBV20-1 and TRBJ1-1; no clear D. CDR1 DFQATT and CDR2 SNEGSKA come from the germline V gene (reference sequence). This CDR3 is built from 12 residues. V was cut by 0 bases and J by 3 bases, with 5 bases left in between. CDR3 loop: CSARDEYTEAFF. CDR3 coding DNA: TGCAGTGCTAGAGATGAATACACTGAAGCTTTCTTT.

This clonotype was seen ten or more times. This chain joins TRBV15 and TRBJ1-2; 7 bases align to TRBD1. From germline, CDR1 is LNHNV and CDR2 YYDKDF (reference sequence). This CDR3 is 19 amino acids long. V lost 5 bases and J lost 4; bases outside the gene matches: 22. The CDR3 loop reads CATSPRPGQVLLSPYGYTF. Written as DNA, the CDR3 is TGTGCCACCAGCCCTCGACCTGGACAGGTCCTACTATCCCCCTATGGCTACACCTTC.

This clonotype was counted only a few times. This rearrangement joins TRBV5-6 to TRBJ2-2, with D perhaps matching TRBD2 (6 bases). The CDR3 has 15 amino acids. Trimming took off 2 bases at V and 4 bases at J, with 12 bases between the two ends. Germline assignment: CDR1 SGHDT and CDR2 YYEEEE. The CDR3 loop reads CASSFGRRVTGELFF. DNA of the CDR3: TGTGCCAGCAGCTTCGGCAGGAGGGTCACCGGGGAGCTGTTTTTT. The variable domain in full, with the rest retrieved from reference TRBV5-6 and TRBJ2-2, is DAGVTQSPTHLIKTRGQQVTLRCSPKSGHDTVSWYQQALGQGPQFIFQYYEEEERQRGNFPDRFSGHQFPNYSSELNVNALLLGDSALYLCASSFGRRVTGELFFGEGSRLTVL.

This chain links TRBV11-2 with TRBJ1-6; 8 positions match TRBD1. Trimming cost V 5 bases and J 4 bases; bases outside gene matches: 10. Per germline, CDR1 SGHAT and CDR2 FQNNGV. The CDR3 contains 17 residues. As DNA, the CDR3 is TGTGCCAGCAGCAGGGATATGGGACAGGCATATAATTCACCCCTCCACTTT. Translation gives CASSRDMGQAYNSPLHF.

This clonotype was detected once. The chain joins TRBV4-1 to TRBJ1-5; D gene unclear. The CDR3 spans 18 residues. In germline, CDR1 is MGHRA, CDR2 YSYEKL. Trimming left V 0 bases short and J 6 bases short, with 21 bases between. CDR3 nucleotides: TGCGCCAGCAGCCAAGATACCACCCAGACGCTTTGGGTTCAGCCCCAGCATTTT. Translation gives CASSQDTTQTLWVQPQHF.

The CDR3 loop reads CASSLGLGASSYNEQFF. In nucleotides, the CDR3 is TGTGCCAGCAGCTTAGGGCTAGGGGCGAGCTCCTACAATGAGCAGTTCTTC. V gene TRBV7-6 combines with J gene TRBJ2-1; D perhaps matches TRBD1 (5 bases). This CDR3 region has 17 residues. Trimming removed 1 base from V and 0 bases from J, with 13 bases in between. Germline V gene lookup returns CDR1 SGHVS and CDR2 FNYEAQ.

The gene calls are TRBV2 and TRBJ2-4, with a weak D call TRBD2 (5 bases). V lost 9 bases, J lost 0 bases, and 9 bases lay in between. This CDR3 is 13 amino acids long. Germline assignment: CDR1 SNHLY and CDR2 FYNNEI. For the CDR3, the DNA is TGTGCCAGTTCTCGGGAAGCCAAAAACATTCAGTACTTC. Residues: CASSREAKNIQYF.

This clonotype showed up many times. The V and J genes are TRBV6-2 or TRBV6-3 and TRBJ1-2; 7 bases are a match to TRBD1. V was pared by 5 bases and J by 13 bases, with 16 bases of the junction left unmatched. This CDR3 comprises 14 residues. Germline CDR1 is MNHEY and CDR2 is SVGEGT. The CDR3 coding sequence is TGTGCCAGCAGTAAACCTGCATCCGGGACAGCATCCACCTTC. Protein sequence: CASSKPASGTASTF.

V usage is TRBV4-3 and J usage is TRBJ1-4; perhaps TRBD1 as D (5 bases). CDR1 and CDR2 from the germline V gene are LGHNA and YSLEER. This CDR3 contains 12 residues. V lost 1 base and J 8 bases, leaving 5 bases between the germline ends. The CDR3 nucleotides read TGCGCCAGCAGCCAAGGGGGCGAAAAACTGTTTTTT. It yields the protein CASSQGGEKLFF.

The CDR3 DNA reads TGCAGTGCTATTGGACTAGCGGGGGGGTATGAGCAGTTCTTC. The encoded protein is CSAIGLAGGYEQFF. The chain employs TRBV20-1 and TRBJ2-1, with 15 bases that match TRBD2. J gave up 8 bases and V 4 bases, and 3 bases lay outside the gene matches. This CDR3 spans 14 amino acids. Germline V gives CDR1 DFQATT, CDR2 SNEGSKA (reference sequence).